These T cell receptor beta chains were read from a single sample in a study of vaccination effects on CD4 cells after COVID-19. The antigens these receptors bind are not known. The protocol was immunoSEQ multiplex PCR, while the TCRdb copy is restricted to in-frame clones and leaves out a portion. The top ten hold about 5% of the sample, which has roughly 70,000 clones, 60% to 75% seen once. The specimen comprised CD4+ T cells from PBMCs cultured with HIV peptides, sampled before COVID-19 vaccination. These receptor sequences come from a human donor who had a prior SARS-CoV-2 infection. Each CDR3 is given with its conserved first and last residue. The D gene is left open where the match is weak. Size is omitted from some rows. Given values are once, few, many or a class for expanded clones.

d_gene | abundance | j_gene | v_gene | CDR3nt | CDR3aa
. | . | TRBJ1-5 | TRBV10-1 | TGCGCCAGCAGCCGGGACATCCTGCGACAGCCCCAGCATTTT | CASSRDILRQPQHF
. | . | TRBJ1-3 | TRBV6-5 | TGTGCCAGCAGTTACCAGACAGGAGGTGGAAACACCATATATTTT | CASSYQTGGGNTIYF
TRBD2 | . | TRBJ2-1 | TRBV5-1 | TGCGCCAGCAGCTTGGTGGCGGGAGGGTACAATGAGCAGTTCTTC | CASSLVAGGYNEQFF
. | . | TRBJ2-5 | TRBV28 | TGTGCCAGCAGTCGCGGAGAGGGAGAGACCCAGTACTTC | CASSRGEGETQYF
. | . | TRBJ2-5 | TRBV11-2 | TGTGCCAGCAGCTTGAGGGAGACCCAGTACTTC | CASSLRETQYF
. | . | TRBJ2-3 | TRBV24-1 | TGTGCCACCAGTGTACAGGACACAGATACGCAGTATTTT | CATSVQDTDTQYF
TRBD1 | few | TRBJ1-1 | TRBV5-5 | TGTGCCAGCAGCTATTTTGACAGGGAAGGCACTGAAGCTTTCTTT | CASSYFDREGTEAFF
. | . | TRBJ1-2 | TRBV4-2 | TGTGCCAGCAGCCAAGATCTCGCAGCTAACTATGGCTACACCTTC | CASSQDLAANYGYTF
. | . | TRBJ2-3 | TRBV11-2 | TGTGCCAGCAGCTTAGAATTCAGGTTGGGGGTCCATGCAGATACGCAGTATTTT | CASSLEFRLGVHADTQYF
. | . | TRBJ2-1 | TRBV5-4 | TGTGCCAGCAGCTCCGCCGGGACGGCCACTTACAATGAGCAGTTCTTC | CASSSAGTATYNEQFF
. | . | TRBJ2-5 | TRBV5-4 | TGTGCCAGCAGCCTCCCCCCGGACTTGGAGACCCAGTACTTC | CASSLPPDLETQYF
. | once | TRBJ2-7 | TRBV30 | TGTGCCTGGAGTGGGGAACAGGGACCCCTGGAGCAGTACTTC | CAWSGEQGPLEQYF
. | few | TRBJ2-1 | TRBV7-3 | TGTGCCAGCAGCTTAGCGGGACAGAATGAGCAGTTCTTC | CASSLAGQNEQFF
. | . | TRBJ1-6 | TRBV14 | TGTGCCAGCAGCCAACGGAGCTCCTATAATTCACCCCTCCACTTT | CASSQRSSYNSPLHF
TRBD1 | . | TRBJ2-7 | TRBV7-9 | TGTGCCAGCAGCTTTCGGGGACAGGGCTACGAGCAGTACTTC | CASSFRGQGYEQYF
. | . | TRBJ2-4 | TRBV19 | TGTGCCAGTAGTGGAAGGACAACTATCGTGGCCAAAAACATTCAGTACTTC | CASSGRTTIVAKNIQYF
. | . | TRBJ2-1 | TRBV2 | TGTGCCAGCAGTGAAATAACTTCTTACAATGAGCAGTTCTTC | CASSEITSYNEQFF
. | . | TRBJ1-1 | TRBV25-1 | TGTGCCAGCAGTGGATACCGGGGGACTGAAGCTTTCTTT | CASSGYRGTEAFF
TRBD2 | . | TRBJ2-3 | TRBV9 | TGTGCCAGCAGCGTACTAGCGGGTCGCACAGATACGCAGTATTTT | CASSVLAGRTDTQYF
. | . | TRBJ2-3 | TRBV20-1 | TGCAGCTGTGTGGGCCTAGATACGCAGTATTTT | CSCVGLDTQYF
. | once | TRBJ2-6 | TRBV2 | TGTGCCAGCAGTCGGGAGAGCTCTGGGGCCAACGTCCTGACTTTC | CASSRESSGANVLTF
. | . | TRBJ1-4 | TRBV2 | TGTGCCAGCAGGTTAGACAGGACGGTAGCTAATGAAAAACTGTTTTTT | CASRLDRTVANEKLFF
. | . | TRBJ2-1 | TRBV19 | TGTGCCAGTAGTACGCCGGGACGGGCGGTGGCGAATGAGCAGTTCTTC | CASSTPGRAVANEQFF
TRBD2 | . | TRBJ2-1 | TRBV5-1 | TGCGCCAGCAGCTTGGGACTAGCGGGGGGCCACTCCTACAATGAGCAGTTCTTC | CASSLGLAGGHSYNEQFF
. | . | TRBJ2-3 | TRBV18 | TGTGCCAGCTCACCACGGCTTCCGAACAGGGGACGGGGGAATACGCAGTATTTT | CASSPRLPNRGRGNTQYF
TRBD1 | . | TRBJ2-3 | TRBV7-2 | TGTGCCAGCAGCTTAACCGGGACAGGGAGCGCAGATACGCAGTATTTT | CASSLTGTGSADTQYF
. | . | TRBJ1-1 | TRBV6-5 | TGTGCCAGCAGTTACGGTAAGGGGAACACTGAAGCTTTCTTT | CASSYGKGNTEAFF
. | . | TRBJ2-1 | TRBV19 | TGTGCCAGTAGTATAGGGGACTCCTACAATGAGCAGTTCTTC | CASSIGDSYNEQFF
. | . | TRBJ2-5 | TRBV4-2 | TGTGCCAGCAGCCAAGATTGGCGGAGCGGACAAGAGACCCAGTACTTC | CASSQDWRSGQETQYF
. | . | TRBJ2-7 | TRBV7-9 | TGTGCCAGCAGCCCCCCCCACTCCTACGAGCAGTACTTC | CASSPPHSYEQYF
. | . | TRBJ2-5 | TRBV7-8 | TGTGCCAGCAGCTTAGAACCCCTCCAGACCCAGTACTTC | CASSLEPLQTQYF
. | . | TRBJ2-3 | TRBV5-1 | TGCGCCAGCAGCTTGCGGACCGCTAGCACAGATACGCAGTATTTT | CASSLRTASTDTQYF
TRBD1 | . | TRBJ1-4 | TRBV7-2 | TGTGCCAGCAGCTCCGGGACAGCTAATGAAAAACTGTTTTTT | CASSSGTANEKLFF
TRBD1 | few | TRBJ1-2 | TRBV19 | TGTGCCAGTAGTATAACAGGGGGCGCAGGTGGCTACACCTTC | CASSITGGAGGYTF
. | once | TRBJ1-4 | TRBV30 | TGTGCCTGGAGCCCGTCCTGGGGGGGGTCGGAAAAACTGTTTTTT | CAWSPSWGGSEKLFF
TRBD1 | . | TRBJ1-4 | TRBV5-5 | TGTGCCAGCAGCTGGGAAGAGACAGGGGGTTGGGAAAAACTGTTTTTT | CASSWEETGGWEKLFF
. | . | TRBJ2-1 | TRBV2 | TGTGCCAGCAGTGAAGCAAGGCAGCAGGATGAGCAGTTCTTC | CASSEARQQDEQFF
TRBD2 | . | TRBJ2-3 | TRBV9 | TGTGCCAGCAGCCGGGGGGGCTCTAGCGGCCGCACAGATACGCAGTATTTT | CASSRGGSSGRTDTQYF
. | . | TRBJ1-2 | TRBV6-5 | TGTGCCAGCAGTTATGGGTCTGATAACTATGGCTACACCTTC | CASSYGSDNYGYTF